This T cell receptor (beta chain) originates from a study of early T cells in non-severe SARS-CoV-2 infection (dated by TCRdb to the early 2020s). For the wider study: Because TCR sequencing was done on bulk RNA from unsorted whole blood, the alpha and beta chains could not be paired. Results and caveats for the whole study, not just this receptor: VDJdb matching was skewed toward anti-spike CD8 responses and likely underestimated virus-specific expansions, missing private and CD4 specificities.

The CDR3 runs 14 amino acids, cysteine and phenylalanine included. The retained sequence is limited to the CDR3, 42 bases, with the frame set at the first base. A distance of 15 bases separates the germline ends of V and J, which lose 9 bases and 4 bases respectively. According to the germline V gene, CDR1 reads SGHTA and CDR2 reads FQGTGA. Set within a cohort of healthcare workers in London, UK, this nested case-control study involved weekly PCR testing of nasopharyngeal swabs along with blood sampling. Between 23 and 31 March 2020, the week of the UK lockdown, healthcare workers were enrolled and then followed up weekly for as long as 16 weeks. Notes on this clonotype: The target of this receptor is not known. Base qualities were left out, and no much larger clone turns up one base away.

Library generation was performed with 5' RACE. TCRdb names NextSeq 500 as the instrument used. In the TCR library protocol, unique molecular identifiers were attached to individual cDNA molecules to correct for PCR bias and sequencing error. Both TCR alpha and beta chains were sequenced, and tight co-correlation was observed between alpha and beta sequence abundances in each sample. In the source study's methods: Decombinator V4 was used to annotate TCR sequences for V gene, J gene and CDR3. TCRs were defined as expanded if a significant change between any two time points was detected under a Poisson model with p below 0.0001. TCR abundances were normalised to the total number of TCRs sequenced in each sample and reported as counts per million. TRAV1-2 paired with TRAJ12, TRAJ20 or TRAJ33 defined MAIT TCRs, while TRAV10 paired with TRAJ18 defined iNKT TCRs. VDJdb, accessed 1 November 2021, was searched for CMV, EBV and SARS-CoV-2 annotated TCRs, with TCRs annotated for multiple antigens excluded. TCRdb redid the processing of the public reads, applying fastp at Q25 and MiXCR, and retained in-frame beta chains. Each entry merges the rows of one CDR3 protein and shows their most common DNA and genes. The V and J calls were determined by TCRdb, not by the authors. For this sample there are some 30,000 distinct CDR3 sequences; roughly 5.1% appear just once. Clones ranked in the top ten supply about 12% of the sample.

The source of this sequence is an adult who was a healthcare worker with PCR-confirmed SARS-CoV-2 infection or an uninfected control (not recorded which). The specimen sequenced was whole blood. This chain joins TRBV7-3 to TRBJ2-2; the D gene is possibly TRBD1, with 5 bases matching. CDR3 loop: CASSKGDSTGELFF. DNA sequence: TGTGCCAGTTCAAAAGGGGATAGCACCGGGGAGCTGTTTTTT.